This T cell receptor beta chain derives from a study of blood T cells in healthy people across ages. Study observations and caveats: Unsorted PBMCs prevented conclusive naive versus antigen-experienced comparison. The long-lived group displayed more naive CD4+ cells, plus higher diversity, than the aged donors did.

This CDR3 is 16 amino acids long. Per germline, CDR1 LNHDA and CDR2 SQIVND (reference sequence). The ends lost 4 bases at V and 0 bases at J; junction bases unmatched: 6. About this clonotype: Its target is not known.

Through a sample-barcoded 5' primer and a J-beta primer mix, a second PCR was run for roughly 6 to 12 cycles. Every cDNA molecule carried a tag from a template-switch adaptor bearing 12 random nucleotides. TCRdb processed the 5' RACE reads anew with MiXCR; each CDR3 protein has one entry. The sample includes 1,500,000 or so distinct CDR3 sequences, approximately 43% of them seen just once. The receptor's source is a woman aged 18-29 years in good health. This chain uses TRBV19 with TRBJ1-3, with 7 bases lining up with TRBD1. The sample taken for sequencing was blood. CDR3 coding DNA: TGTGCCAGTAGTAGACCCCGGGACAGCTCTGGAAACACCATATATTTT. The encoded protein is CASSRPRDSSGNTIYF.